The clone carrying this T cell receptor beta chain was detected many times. The sample belongs to a study of CD8 T cells in ankylosing spondylitis. TCRdb analysed the 5' RACE reads with MiXCR anew, one entry per CDR3 protein. The sample yields over 150,000 distinct CDR3 sequences, 9.5% to 15% seen once. The length of the CDR3 is 14 residues. The ends were cut back, 3 bases at V and 9 bases at J, with 15 bases in the middle. The rearrangement joins TRBV12-3 or TRBV12-4 to TRBJ2-1; possibly TRBD2 for D (6 bases). This TCR was recovered from a male donor with ankylosing spondylitis or in good health (not recorded which). Sequenced material: blood, either unsorted or a sorted T cell fraction (not recorded which). CDR3 in amino acids: CASSFIASEAEQFF. The CDR3 DNA follows: TGTGCCAGCAGTTTTATCGCTAGCGAGGCTGAGCAGTTCTTC.